The clone carrying this T cell receptor beta chain was found once. Its target is unknown. Germline lookup yields CDR1 SQVTM and CDR2 ANQGSEA. The CDR3 consists of 17 residues. V shed 6 bases, J shed 1 base, and the junction held 15 bases outside the gene matches. These data are taken from a study of cytomegalovirus exposure and HLA in healthy donors. In the PCR, 60 Vbeta and 13 Jbeta primers were used. The data were produced by immunoSEQ multiplex PCR, yet TCRdb's version contains in-frame clones alone and is incomplete. The sample yields more than 50,000 clones, about 73% seen once. General study results and limits: Another analysis was done later, and it associated around 16,000 TCR beta sequences with HLA alleles at 0.05 false discovery rate.

The TCR originated in a woman aged 55-69 years in good health and CMV-seropositive. The V gene is TRBV29-1, the J gene TRBJ1-1, with 9 bases fitting TRBD1. Sequenced material: PBMCs. The CDR3 is CSVEGTGTGTRNTEAFF. In DNA, the CDR3 is TGCAGCGTCGAGGGAACCGGGACAGGGACTAGGAACACTGAAGCTTTCTTT.